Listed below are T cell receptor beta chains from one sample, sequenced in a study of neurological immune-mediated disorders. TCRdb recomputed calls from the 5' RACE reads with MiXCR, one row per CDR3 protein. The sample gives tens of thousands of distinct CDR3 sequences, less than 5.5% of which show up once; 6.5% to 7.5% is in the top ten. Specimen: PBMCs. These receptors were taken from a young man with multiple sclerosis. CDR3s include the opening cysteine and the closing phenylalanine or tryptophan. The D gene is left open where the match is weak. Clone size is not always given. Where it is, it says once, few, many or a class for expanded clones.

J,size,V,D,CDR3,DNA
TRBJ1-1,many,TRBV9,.,CASGNGGTEAFF,TGTGCCAGCGGGAACGGGGGGACTGAAGCTTTCTTT
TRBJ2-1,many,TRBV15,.,CATSRAGDLRNEQFF,TGTGCCACCAGCAGAGCCGGGGACTTAAGGAATGAGCAGTTCTTC
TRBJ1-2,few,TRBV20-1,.,CSAREGRSDYGYTF,TGCAGTGCTAGAGAGGGTCGATCTGACTATGGCTACACCTTC
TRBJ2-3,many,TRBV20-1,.,CSARDERGGADTQYF,TGCAGTGCTAGAGATGAAAGGGGGGGCGCAGATACGCAGTATTTT
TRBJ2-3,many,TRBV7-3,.,CASSSARTDTQYF,TGTGCCAGCAGCTCCGCCCGAACAGATACGCAGTATTTT
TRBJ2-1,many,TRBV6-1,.,CASSEGTASPNEQFF,TGTGCCAGCAGTGAAGGGACGGCTTCGCCCAATGAGCAGTTCTTC
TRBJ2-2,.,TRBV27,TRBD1,CASGSRTVRGSGELFF,TGTGCCAGCGGAAGCCGGACAGTCAGGGGGTCCGGGGAGCTGTTTTTT
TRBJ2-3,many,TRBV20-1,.,CSASGGRGGSTDTQYF,TGCAGTGCTAGCGGGGGGCGGGGAGGGAGCACAGATACGCAGTATTTT
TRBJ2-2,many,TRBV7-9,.,CASSPALTGELFF,TGTGCCAGCAGCCCAGCTCTCACCGGGGAGCTGTTTTTT
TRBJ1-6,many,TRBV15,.,CATSNALIGNSPLHF,TGTGCCACCAGCAATGCGTTAATCGGTAATTCACCCCTCCACTTT
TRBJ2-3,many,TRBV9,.,CASSEEGWTDTQYF,TGTGCCAGCAGCGAGGAGGGGTGGACAGATACGCAGTATTTT
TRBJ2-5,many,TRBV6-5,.,CASGQSVQETQYF,TGTGCCAGCGGTCAAAGTGTTCAAGAGACCCAGTACTTC
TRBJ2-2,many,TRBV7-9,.,CASSLEWRENTGELFF,TGTGCCAGCAGCTTAGAATGGCGGGAGAACACCGGGGAGCTGTTTTTT
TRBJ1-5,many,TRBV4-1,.,CASSQEEEGLGRHQPQHF,TGCGCCAGCAGCCAAGAAGAAGAAGGTCTAGGGCGGCATCAGCCCCAGCATTTT
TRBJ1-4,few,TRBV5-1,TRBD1,CASSGGQGNEKLFF,TGCGCCAGCAGCGGGGGACAGGGAAATGAAAAACTGTTTTTT
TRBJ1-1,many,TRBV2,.,CASSKQVNTEAFF,TGTGCCAGCTCTAAGCAAGTAAACACTGAAGCTTTCTTT
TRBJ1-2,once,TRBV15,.,CATSRGVGDGARRAF,.
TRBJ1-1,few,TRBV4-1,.,CASSQDGSGMNTEAFF,TGCGCCAGCAGCCAAGATGGTTCGGGAATGAACACTGAAGCTTTCTTT
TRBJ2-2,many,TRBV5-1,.,CASSSLENTGELFF,TGCGCCAGCAGCTCCCTCGAGAACACCGGGGAGCTGTTTTTT
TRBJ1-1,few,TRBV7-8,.,CASNWGARTEAFF,TGTGCCAGCAATTGGGGGGCGAGGACTGAAGCTTTCTTT
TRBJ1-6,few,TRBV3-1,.,CASSQDDWNSPLHF,TGTGCCAGCAGCCAAGATGACTGGAATTCACCCCTCCACTTT
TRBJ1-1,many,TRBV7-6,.,CASSFEANTEAFF,TGTGCCAGCAGCTTTGAGGCGAACACTGAAGCTTTCTTT
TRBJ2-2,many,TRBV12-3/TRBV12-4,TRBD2,CASTKGGGRRTGELFF,TGTGCCAGTACCAAGGGCGGGGGGCGAAGGACCGGGGAGCTGTTTTTT
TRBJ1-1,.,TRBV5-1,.,CASTQQGGTEAFF,TGCGCCAGTACACAACAGGGCGGCACTGAAGCTTTCTTT
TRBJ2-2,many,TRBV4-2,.,CASSQAGGIQRRLFRELFF,TGTGCCAGCAGCCAAGCTGGGGGAATCCAGCGGCGCCTTTTCAGGGAGCTGTTTTTT
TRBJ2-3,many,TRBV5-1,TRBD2,CASSLTISGGGTDTQYF,TGCGCCAGCAGCCTCACCATTAGCGGGGGGGGCACAGATACGCAGTATTTT
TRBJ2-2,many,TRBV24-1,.,CATSRRDQLTGELFF,TGTGCCACCAGTCGTAGGGACCAACTCACCGGGGAGCTGTTTTTT
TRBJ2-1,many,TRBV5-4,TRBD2,CASSLRRGGYNEQFF,TGTGCCAGCAGCTTGAGGCGGGGGGGATACAATGAGCAGTTCTTC
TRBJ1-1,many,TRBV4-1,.,CASSQEADSYTEAFF,TGCGCCAGCAGCCAAGAAGCAGACAGCTACACTGAAGCTTTCTTT
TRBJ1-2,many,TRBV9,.,CASSDITGRDGYTF,TGTGCCAGCAGCGATATAACAGGGCGCGATGGCTACACCTTC
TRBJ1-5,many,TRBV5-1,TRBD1,CASSHTGDSNQPQHF,TGCGCCAGCAGCCACACAGGGGATAGCAATCAGCCCCAGCATTTT
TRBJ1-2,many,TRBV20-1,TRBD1,CSARGQFNYGYTF,TGCAGTGCTAGGGGACAGTTTAACTATGGCTACACCTTC
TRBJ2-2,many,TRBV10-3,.,CAISESTRIRNNGELFF,TGTGCCATCAGTGAGTCGACCAGAATCCGTAACAACGGGGAGCTGTTTTTT
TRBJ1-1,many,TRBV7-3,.,CASSLKSGTEAFF,TGTGCCAGCAGCTTAAAAAGTGGGACTGAAGCTTTCTTT
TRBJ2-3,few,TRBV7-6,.,CASRQTGDTQYF,TGTGCCAGCAGACAAACGGGGGATACGCAGTATTTT
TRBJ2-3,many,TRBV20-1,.,CSALRGGVDTQYF,TGCAGTGCTCTTAGGGGGGGGGTGGATACGCAGTATTTT
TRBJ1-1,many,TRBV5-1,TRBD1,CASSLLSSGQGTEAFF,TGCGCCAGCAGCTTGCTGTCGTCGGGACAGGGGACTGAAGCTTTCTTT
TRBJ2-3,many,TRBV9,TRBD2,CASSVELAGIDTQYF,TGTGCCAGCAGCGTAGAACTAGCGGGGATAGATACGCAGTATTTT
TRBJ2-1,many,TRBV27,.,CASTAGTYNEQFF,TGTGCCAGCACAGCAGGTACCTACAATGAGCAGTTCTTC
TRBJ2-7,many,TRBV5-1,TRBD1,CASSLGTGVPYEQYF,TGCGCCAGCAGCTTGGGGACAGGGGTTCCCTACGAGCAGTACTTC
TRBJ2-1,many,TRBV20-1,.,CSARGGHLGNEQFF,TGCAGTGCTAGGGGTGGACATCTTGGAAATGAGCAGTTCTTC
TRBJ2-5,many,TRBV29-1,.,CSVERSQETQYF,TGCAGCGTTGAGCGCAGCCAAGAGACCCAGTACTTC
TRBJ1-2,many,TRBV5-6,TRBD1,CASSLAQDRGRGGYTF,TGTGCCAGCAGCTTGGCACAGGACAGGGGCCGCGGTGGCTACACCTTC
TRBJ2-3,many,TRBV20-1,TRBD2,CSASAQTSGYTDTQYF,TGCAGTGCTAGCGCCCAGACTAGCGGCTACACAGATACGCAGTATTTT
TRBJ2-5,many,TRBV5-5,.,CASSRAGAEETQYF,TGTGCCAGCAGCCGGGCGGGGGCGGAGGAGACCCAGTACTTC
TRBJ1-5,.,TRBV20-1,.,CSARGPGNQPQHF,TGCAGTGCTAGAGGTCCGGGCAATCAGCCCCAGCATTTT
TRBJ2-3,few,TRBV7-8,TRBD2,CASSPGLAGGLPPDTQYF,TGTGCCAGCAGCCCGGGACTAGCGGGGGGGCTTCCCCCAGATACGCAGTATTTT
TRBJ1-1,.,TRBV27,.,CASSPRTVTTGTEAFF,TGTGCCAGCAGTCCCCGGACAGTAACAACGGGCACTGAAGCTTTCTTT
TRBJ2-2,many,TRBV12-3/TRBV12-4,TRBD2,CASSSPAGAGELFF,TGTGCCAGCAGTTCCCCCGCGGGGGCCGGGGAGCTGTTTTTT
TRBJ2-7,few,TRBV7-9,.,CASSFSPYEQYF,TGTGCCAGCAGTTTTAGCCCCTACGAGCAGTACTTC
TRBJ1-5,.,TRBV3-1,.,CASSPGGGRQPQNF,TGTGCCAGCAGCCCTGGGGGGGGGCGCCAGCCCCAGAATTTT
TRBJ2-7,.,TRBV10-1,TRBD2,CASSESTSGGYEQYF,TGCGCCAGCAGTGAGTCGACTAGCGGGGGGTACGAGCAGTACTTC
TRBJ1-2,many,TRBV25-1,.,CASSVTPYGYTF,TGTGCCAGCAGTGTCACGCCCTACGGCTACACCTTC